The text below deals with one TCR beta chain. This record belongs to a study of T cells expressing NK-cell markers. The CDR3 extends over 14 amino acids. CDR1 SGHVS and CDR2 FNYEAQ come from the germline V gene. TCRdb reprocessed the 5' RACE reads and keeps a single row for each CDR3 protein, giving no DNA. Found here are around 550,000 distinct CDR3 sequences; the top ten clones hold approximately 3.5%. Specimen: blood T cells: a sorted CD56 or NKG2C T cell subset, CD4+ or CD8+ T cells, or bulk PBMC T cells (not recorded which). V is TRBV7-6 and J is TRBJ2-3. The receptor comes from a young man in good health. CDR3 region: CASSERPGTDTQYF.